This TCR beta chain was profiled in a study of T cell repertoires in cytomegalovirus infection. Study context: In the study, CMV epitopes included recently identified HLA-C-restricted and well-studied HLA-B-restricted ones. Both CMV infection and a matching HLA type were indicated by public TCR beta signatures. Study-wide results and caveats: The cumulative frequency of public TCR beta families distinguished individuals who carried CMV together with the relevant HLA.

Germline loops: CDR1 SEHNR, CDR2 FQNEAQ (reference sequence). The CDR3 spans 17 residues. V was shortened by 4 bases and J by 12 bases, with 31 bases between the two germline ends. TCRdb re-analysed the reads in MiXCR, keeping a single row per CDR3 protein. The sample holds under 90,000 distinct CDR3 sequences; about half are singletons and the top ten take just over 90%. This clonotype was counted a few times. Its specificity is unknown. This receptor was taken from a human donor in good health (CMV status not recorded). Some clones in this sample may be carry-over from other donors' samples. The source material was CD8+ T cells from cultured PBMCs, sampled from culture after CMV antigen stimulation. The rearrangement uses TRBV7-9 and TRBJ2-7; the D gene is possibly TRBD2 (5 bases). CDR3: CASSSLDNHRDKTLLYF. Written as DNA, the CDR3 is TGTGCCAGCAGCTCATTAGATAACCATCGGGATAAAACTTTGCTGTACTTC.